One sample yielded the 24 T cell receptor beta chains listed below, sequenced in a study of identical twins. TCRdb re-analysed the 5' RACE reads in MiXCR, keeping a single row per CDR3 protein. Among about 890,000 distinct CDR3 sequences listed, approximately 13% were seen once. The same sample was also studied in work on yellow fever vaccine responses in identical twins.

Input material: PBMCs. The receptors were gathered from a woman aged 18-35 years in good health.

This clonotype has more than one count but fewer than ten. J is TRBJ2-1 and V is TRBV7-3; tentatively, D is TRBD2 (6 bases). The CDR3 totals 12 residues. CDR1 is SGHTA and CDR2 is FQGTGA in the germline V gene. V lost 2 bases and J lost 9, with 8 bases in between. The CDR3 DNA follows: TGTGCCAGCAGCTTATTCGGGGGTGAGCAGTTCTTC. Translating gives CASSLFGGEQFF. The whole variable domain, remainder taken from reference TRBV7-3 and TRBJ2-1, is GAGVSQTPSNKVTEKGKYVELRCDPISGHTALYWYRQSLGQGPEFLIYFQGTGAADDSGLPNDRFFAVRPEGSVSTLKIQRTERGDSAVYLCASSLFGGEQFFGPGTRLTVL.

Only a few counts were recorded for this clonotype. The chain is built from TRBV6-4 and TRBJ1-1; D may be TRBD1 (5 bases). The CDR3 runs 11 residues. The V gene's germline CDR1 is MRHNA and CDR2 SNTAGT. The germline V and J ends were trimmed by 8 bases and 11 bases, with 15 bases remaining between them. The CDR3 DNA reads as TGTGCCAGCGAACTACAGGTTTGGGCTTTCTTT. It codes for CASELQVWAFF.

This chain links TRBV7-9 with TRBJ2-1; D possibly corresponds to TRBD2 (6 bases). CDR3 size: 15 residues. The germline V gene has CDR1 SEHNR and CDR2 FQNEAQ (reference sequence). V lost 5 bases to trimming and J lost 7 bases, with 18 bases between them. CDR3 loop: CASSPSEVFNNEQFF. DNA for the CDR3: TGTGCCAGCAGCCCTAGCGAGGTCTTTAATAATGAGCAGTTCTTC.

The chain carries TRBV14 and TRBJ1-1; tentatively, D is TRBD1 (5 bases). Trimming pared 3 bases from V and 8 bases from J, leaving 16 bases between. There are 14 residues in the CDR3. CDR1 is SGHDN and CDR2 is FVKESK in the germline V gene. CDR3: CASSHSGEGLEAFF. CDR3 bases: TGTGCCAGCAGCCACAGCGGGGAGGGGTTAGAAGCTTTCTTT.

The rearrangement joins TRBV29-1 to TRBJ1-1; weak D call: TRBD1 (6 bases). Trimming took off 5 bases at V and 4 bases at J, with 14 bases between the two ends. The CDR3 sequence is 13 residues long. Per germline, CDR1 SQVTM and CDR2 ANQGSEA. This chain's CDR3 is CSVCLQGGTEAFF. CDR3 nucleotide sequence: TGCAGCGTTTGTTTACAGGGCGGCACTGAAGCTTTCTTT.

The DNA of the CDR3 is TGCAGTAAAAGGACTAGTAGGAGGATTGAGCAGTTCTTC. Translation gives CSKRTSRRIEQFF. This chain connects TRBV20-1 to TRBJ2-1; 7 bases fit TRBD2. The CDR3 totals 13 residues. The V and J ends lost 8 bases and 9 bases, in that order; junction bases with no gene match: 13. Germline CDR1 reads DFQATT; CDR2 reads SNEGSKA (reference sequence).

Ten or more counts support this clonotype. The chain has TRBV11-2 and TRBJ2-7, with 11 bases aligning to TRBD2. Trimming at V came to 1 base and at J to 1 base, leaving 9 bases not matched to a gene. The CDR3 covers 18 residues. The germline V gene encodes CDR1 SGHAT and CDR2 FQNNGV. CDR3 sequence reads: CASSLGRKRLAGSYEQYV. Written as DNA, the CDR3 is TGTGCCAGCAGCTTAGGGAGAAAACGACTAGCGGGGTCCTACGAGCAGTACGTC.

The V and J genes are TRBV2 and TRBJ1-1, with D unclear. There are 13 residues in the CDR3. V was shortened by 10 bases and J by 1 base, with 13 bases between the two germline ends. The germline gives CDR1 SNHLY, CDR2 FYNNEI. The CDR3 sequence is CANPREENTEAFF. The CDR3 DNA reads as TGTGCCAACCCCCGGGAGGAGAACACTGAAGCTTTCTTT.

V and J are TRBV29-1 and TRBJ2-7; 9 bases line up with TRBD1. The CDR3 is made up of 15 amino acids. Trimming took 2 bases from V and 7 from J; bases not matched to a gene: 12. Germline values: CDR1 SQVTM, CDR2 ANQGSEA. Here the CDR3 DNA reads TGCAGCGTTGAACGGGCGAAGGACAGGGGTAGGGAGCAGTACTTC. Translation: CSVERAKDRGREQYF.

This clonotype was observed a few times. CDR3 residues: CASWDTQSTDTQYF. CDR3 coding DNA: TGTGCCAGTTGGGACACCCAAAGCACAGATACGCAGTATTTT. V gene TRBV12-3 or TRBV12-4 combines with J gene TRBJ2-3; D is perhaps TRBD1 (6 bases). Trimming took off 9 bases at V and 0 bases at J, with 13 bases between the two ends. The CDR3 has 14 amino acids.

The sample holds a few counts of this clonotype. The chain has TRBV5-1 and TRBJ2-5; 12 bases agree with TRBD2. The CDR3 extends over 13 amino acids. The ends lost 6 bases at V and 10 bases at J; junction bases unmatched: 7. Germline CDR1 reads SGHRS; CDR2 reads YFSETQ. The DNA for the CDR3 is TGCGCCAGCACACTAGCGGGGGGTACCATCCAGTACTTC. Translated, it gives CASTLAGGTIQYF. Full variable domain (rest looked up from reference TRBV5-1 and TRBJ2-5): KAGVTQTPRYLIKTRGQQVTLSCSPISGHRSVSWYQQTPGQGLQFLFEYFSETQRNKGNFPGRFSGRQFSNSRSEMNVSTLELGDSALYLCASTLAGGTIQYFGPGTRLLVL.

This clonotype was counted ten times or more. V gene TRBV4-1 combines with J gene TRBJ2-7; D is possibly TRBD1 (6 bases). The CDR3 has 14 amino acids. V lost 2 bases and J 7 bases, leaving 15 bases between the germline ends. Germline V gene data show CDR1 as MGHRA and CDR2 as YSYEKL. DNA of the CDR3: TGCGCCAGCAGCCAACGAACGTACACAGGGGAGCAGTACTTC. Translation gives CASSQRTYTGEQYF.

The gene calls are TRBV28 and TRBJ2-4; possible D gene TRBD2, 5 bases. The CDR3 extends over 16 amino acids. Trimming stripped 3 bases from V and 0 bases from J, with 12 bases between. Looked up from germline, CDR1 is MDHEN and CDR2 is SYDVKM. CDR3 DNA sequence: TGTGCCAGCAGTTTCCCAGTCGGACTAGCCAAAAACATTCAGTACTTC. Translated, it gives CASSFPVGLAKNIQYF.

There are a few counts of this clonotype. The chain is built from TRBV7-7 and TRBJ2-5; D gene ambiguous. Germline CDR1 and CDR2: SSHAT and FNYEAQ (reference sequence). The CDR3 is 15 amino acids. The V end was cut by 5 bases, the J end by 5 bases, with 18 bases between. In DNA, the CDR3 is TGTGCCAGCAGCCCTGGAGCAGGCCGTTACGAGACCCAGTACTTC. It translates to CASSPGAGRYETQYF.

This clonotype was counted only a few times. The chain combines TRBV20-1 with TRBJ2-3; TRBD2 agrees at 7 bases. V dropped 3 bases and J dropped 0; count of bases not matched to a gene: 3. The CDR3 is made up of 14 amino acids. The germline V gene encodes CDR1 DFQATT and CDR2 SNEGSKA (reference sequence). CDR3: CSARRLASTDTQYF. The DNA of the CDR3 is TGCAGTGCTAGGAGACTAGCTAGCACAGATACGCAGTATTTT.

This clonotype appeared many times. V gene TRBV5-1 combines with J gene TRBJ2-3; 12 nucleotides match TRBD1. Germline V gives CDR1 SGHRS, CDR2 YFSETQ. The CDR3 is made up of 15 amino acids. V gave up 2 bases and J gave up 6 bases; unmatched junction bases: 4. DNA for the CDR3: TGCGCCAGCAGCTTCGGGACAGGGGGCGTCGATACGCAGTATTTT. Translation gives CASSFGTGGVDTQYF.

The rearrangement uses TRBV5-1 and TRBJ2-3, with 10 bases fitting TRBD1. The CDR3 spans 16 residues. Trimming cost V 3 bases and J 1 base; bases outside gene matches: 5. The germline gives CDR1 SGHRS, CDR2 YFSETQ. CDR3 in amino acids: CASSSSGTGGTDTQYF. For the CDR3, the DNA is TGCGCCAGCAGCTCATCCGGGACAGGGGGCACAGATACGCAGTATTTT.

This clonotype was detected only a few times. V and J are TRBV25-1 and TRBJ1-6; possible D gene TRBD1, 5 bases. The CDR3 totals 15 residues. Trimming shortened V by 3 bases and J by 10 bases, and 16 bases separated the two germline ends. The germline CDR1 and CDR2 sequences are MGHDK and SYGVNS. CDR3 region: CASSDSGANRSPLHF. As DNA, the CDR3 is TGTGCCAGCAGTGACTCTGGGGCTAACCGATCACCCCTCCACTTT.

In its sample, this clonotype was seen a few times. This sequence joins TRBV6-5 and TRBJ1-1; maybe TRBD1 (5 bases). The V gene's germline CDR1 is MNHEY and CDR2 SVGAGI. The germline V and J ends were trimmed by 5 bases and 0 bases, with 13 bases remaining between them. This CDR3 spans 15 amino acids. Here the CDR3 reads CASSHRDRLNTEAFF. DNA for the CDR3: TGTGCCAGCAGTCACCGGGACCGATTGAACACTGAAGCTTTCTTT.

The rearrangement joins TRBV10-2 to TRBJ2-3; the D gene is possibly TRBD1 (6 bases). This CDR3 spans 16 amino acids. V lost 2 bases to trimming and J lost 4 bases, with 16 bases between them. Germline CDR1 is WSHSY and CDR2 is SAAADI. The CDR3 nucleotides are TGCGCCAGCAGTGAGCGCGCAGGGGATCCACCAGATACGCAGTATTTT. Encoded protein: CASSERAGDPPDTQYF.

This clonotype was detected ten times or more. This sequence joins TRBV20-1 and TRBJ2-2, with TRBD2 matching 8 bases. Trimming removed 2 bases from V and 1 base from J; junction bases left unmatched: 3. Germline loops: CDR1 DFQATT, CDR2 SNEGSKA (reference sequence). The CDR3 contains 15 residues. In nucleotides, the CDR3 is TGCAGTGCTAGACTAGCGGGCAAGAACACCGGGGAGCTGTTTTTT. Protein product: CSARLAGKNTGELFF.

In DNA form, the CDR3 reads TGTGCCACCAGCAGAGGAAGAAAAGAGACCCAGTACTTC. Translated: CATSRGRKETQYF. The V and J genes are TRBV15 and TRBJ2-5; unclear D gene. CDR1 is LNHNV and CDR2 is YYDKDF in the germline V gene (reference sequence). V was clipped by 1 base and J by 3 bases, with 6 bases between them. This CDR3 has 13 amino acids.

This clonotype has a count of ten or more. V and J are TRBV24-1 and TRBJ1-5; D not certain. The V gene's germline CDR1 is KGHDR and CDR2 SFDVKD. This CDR3 is 13 amino acids long. V shed 5 bases and J shed 7 bases, with 11 bases lying between them. The CDR3 reads CATSGSGVQPQHF. In nucleotides, the CDR3 is TGTGCCACCAGTGGGTCAGGAGTACAGCCCCAGCATTTT.

In nucleotides, the CDR3 is TGTGCCAGCAGTTTATGGACGGGGGGGCTGAACACCGGGGAGCTGTTTTTT. Protein: CASSLWTGGLNTGELFF. The chain couples TRBV28 to TRBJ2-2, with TRBD2 matching over 8 bases. The V and J ends lost 0 bases and 1 base, in that order; junction bases with no gene match: 4. CDR1 is MDHEN, CDR2 SYDVKM, per germline. This CDR3 spans 17 amino acids.